These 4 T cell receptor beta chains originate from one sample sequenced in a study of blood T cell repertoires in COVID-19. Assay used: immunoSEQ multiplex PCR; TCRdb lists only in-frame clones, some missing. This sample has about 240,000 clones, with roughly 76% found just once. Sequenced: peripheral blood. The source of these receptors is a woman of 80 years or more with COVID-19, enrolled during active disease.

The chain joins TRBV19 to TRBJ1-5; 9 bases are shared with TRBD1. J gave up 7 bases and V 5 bases, and 9 bases lay outside the gene matches. Germline assignment: CDR1 LNHDA and CDR2 SQIVND (reference sequence). The CDR3 covers 15 residues. CDR3 region: CASSSGTGTGQPQHF. For the CDR3, the DNA is TGTGCCAGTAGTTCCGGGACAGGGACGGGCCAGCCCCAGCATTTT.

This rearrangement joins TRBV28 to TRBJ1-2; D remains ambiguous. Germline CDR1 and CDR2: MDHEN and SYDVKM. Trimming took off 7 bases at V and 3 bases at J, with 9 bases between the two ends. The CDR3 has 12 residues. This chain's CDR3 is CASNGRDYGYTF. CDR3 bases: TGTGCCAGCAATGGGCGAGACTATGGCTACACCTTC.

This clone was seen only once. The V and J genes are TRBV24-1 and TRBJ2-7; possible D gene TRBD2, 6 bases. This CDR3 has 12 amino acids. V lost 5 bases and J 8 bases, leaving 12 bases between the germline ends. CDR1 and CDR2 from the germline V gene are KGHDR and SFDVKD. In DNA form, the CDR3 reads TGTGCCACCAGTGCAACGGGAGTGAAGCAGTACTTC. Residues: CATSATGVKQYF.

The chain is built from TRBV5-1 and TRBJ2-3, with a tentative D call TRBD2 (5 bases). CDR1 is SGHRS and CDR2 is YFSETQ in the germline V gene. There are 16 residues in the CDR3. V lost 0 bases, J lost 1 base, and 12 bases lay in between. CDR3 protein: CASSLANDYRTDTQYF. The CDR3 DNA reads TGCGCCAGCAGCTTGGCCAATGACTACCGCACAGATACGCAGTATTTT.